This TCR beta chain was found in a study of blood T cell repertoires in COVID-19. Profiled with immunoSEQ multiplex PCR; TCRdb holds only in-frame clones, not every one. Of some 290,000 clones listed, just over 90% were seen once; the top ten hold 2.3%. This sequence originates from a woman in her 40s with acute COVID-19. Sequenced: PBMCs or T cells enriched from blood (not recorded which).

CDR3 residues: CASSQEQEGGLAANTGELFF. In DNA form, the CDR3 reads TGTGCCAGCAGCCAAGAGCAGGAGGGAGGACTAGCGGCGAACACCGGGGAGCTGTTTTTT. The chain is built from TRBV3-1 (or the pseudogene TRBV3-2) and TRBJ2-2; 10 bases are a match to TRBD2. CDR1 and CDR2 (germline): LGHDT, YNNKEL (reference sequence). The CDR3 runs 20 residues. Trimming at V came to 0 bases and at J to 0 bases, leaving 10 bases not matched to a gene.